A single sample is the source of the 4 T cell receptor beta chains below, sequenced in a study of cytomegalovirus exposure and HLA in healthy donors. The PCR ran on 60 Vbeta and 13 Jbeta primers. Using immunoSEQ multiplex PCR, the repertoire was profiled, and TCRdb retains in-frame clones only, with some absent. The specimen's table records roughly 140,000 clones. The material sequenced was PBMCs. The receptors were sampled from a male donor in good health and CMV-seronegative.

The chain links TRBV9 to TRBJ2-3, with D perhaps matching TRBD2 (6 bases). The V gene's germline CDR1 is SGDLS and CDR2 YYNGEE. V was clipped by 0 bases and J by 3 bases, with 14 bases between them. The CDR3 loop spans 16 amino acids. The CDR3 sequence: CASSVEWRDGTDTQYF. The CDR3 region has the DNA TGTGCCAGCAGCGTAGAGTGGAGGGATGGAACAGATACGCAGTATTTT.

The chain combines TRBV30 with TRBJ2-6; 7 bases are a match to TRBD1. The CDR3 is made up of 16 amino acids. V dropped 0 bases and J dropped 2; count of bases not matched to a gene: 4. Germline V gives CDR1 GTSNPN, CDR2 SVGIG (reference sequence). CDR3 in amino acids: CAWSVRGRAGANVLTF. DNA of the CDR3: TGTGCCTGGAGTGTAAGGGGGCGGGCTGGGGCCAACGTCCTGACTTTC.

V usage is TRBV9 and J usage is TRBJ2-5, with 9 bases aligning to TRBD2. The germline V gene has CDR1 SGDLS and CDR2 YYNGEE. The CDR3 contains 15 residues. After removal of 4 bases from V and 4 bases from J, the junction contained 8 bases not matched to a gene. CDR3 sequence reads: CASSPSAGGPETQYF. The CDR3 DNA sequence: TGTGCCAGCAGCCCGAGTGCGGGAGGGCCAGAGACCCAGTACTTC.

The chain employs TRBV9 and TRBJ2-3, with TRBD1 matching over 9 bases. The CDR3 has 15 amino acids. Germline CDR1 is SGDLS and CDR2 is YYNGEE. V lost 6 bases to trimming and J lost 3 bases; unmatched junction nucleotides: 8. CDR3 sequence (DNA): TGTGCCAGCACCTGGGGACAGGGTAGGACAGATACGCAGTATTTT. Its protein product is CASTWGQGRTDTQYF.